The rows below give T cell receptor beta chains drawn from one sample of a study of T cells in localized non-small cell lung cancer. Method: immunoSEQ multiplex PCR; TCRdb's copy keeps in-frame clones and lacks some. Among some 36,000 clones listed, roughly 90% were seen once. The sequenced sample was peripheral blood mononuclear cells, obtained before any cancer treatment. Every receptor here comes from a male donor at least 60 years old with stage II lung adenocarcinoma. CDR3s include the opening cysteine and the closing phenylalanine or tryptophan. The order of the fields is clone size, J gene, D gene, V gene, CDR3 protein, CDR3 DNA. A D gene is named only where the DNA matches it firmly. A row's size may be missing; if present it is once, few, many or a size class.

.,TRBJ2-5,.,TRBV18,CASSLGLLLKQETQYF,TGTGCCAGCTCACTTGGCCTGCTACTTAAACAAGAGACCCAGTACTTC
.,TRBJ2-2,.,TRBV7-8,CASRTGGERTGELFF,TGTGCCAGCAGAACAGGCGGGGAGCGCACCGGGGAGCTGTTTTTT
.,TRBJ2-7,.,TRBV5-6,CASSFPGPRSEQYF,TGTGCCAGCAGCTTCCCGGGACCCAGGTCCGAGCAGTACTTC
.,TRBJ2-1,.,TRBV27,CASSLARGAYNEQFF,TGTGCCAGCAGTTTAGCCAGGGGCGCCTACAATGAGCAGTTCTTC
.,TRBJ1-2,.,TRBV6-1,CASSEVGGQGGGYTF,TGTGCCAGCAGTGAAGTCGGCGGCCAGGGAGGTGGCTACACCTTC
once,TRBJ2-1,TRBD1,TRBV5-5,CASSYVPGQLYNEQFF,TGTGCCAGCAGCTACGTACCGGGACAGCTCTACAATGAGCAGTTCTTC
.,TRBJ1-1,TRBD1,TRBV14,CASSQFGQGETEAFF,TGTGCCAGCAGCCAATTCGGACAGGGGGAAACTGAAGCTTTCTTT
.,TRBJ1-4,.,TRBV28,CASSLGGPNEKLFF,TGTGCCAGCAGTTTAGGGGGCCCTAATGAAAAACTGTTTTTT
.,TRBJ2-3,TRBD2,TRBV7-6,CASSLGLAGSDTQYF,TGTGCCAGCAGCTTGGGGCTAGCGGGTTCAGATACGCAGTATTTT
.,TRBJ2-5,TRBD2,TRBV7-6,CASSLIAGLQETQYF,TGTGCCAGCAGCCTCATAGCGGGCCTCCAAGAGACCCAGTACTTC
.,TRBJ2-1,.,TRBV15,CAARQGGYNEQFF,TGTGCCGCTAGACAGGGAGGCTACAATGAGCAGTTCTTC
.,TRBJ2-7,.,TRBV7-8,CASSLVQGSYEQYF,TGTGCCAGCAGCTTAGTGCAGGGTTCGTACGAGCAGTACTTC
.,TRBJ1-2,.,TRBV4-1,CASSQDVGYGYTF,TGCGCCAGCAGCCAAGATGTGGGCTATGGCTACACCTTC
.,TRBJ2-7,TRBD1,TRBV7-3,CASSLAGQGGYEQYF,TGTGCCAGCAGCTTGGCGGGACAGGGAGGCTACGAGCAGTACTTC
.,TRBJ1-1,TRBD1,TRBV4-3,CASSQDHRGLAFF,TGCGCCAGCAGCCAAGACCACAGGGGTTTAGCTTTCTTT
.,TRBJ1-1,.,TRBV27,CASSPLTALRAFF,TGTGCCAGCAGTCCGTTGACAGCCTTAAGGGCTTTCTTT
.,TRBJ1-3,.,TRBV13,CASSPSGALFSGNTIYF,TGTGCCAGCAGCCCCTCGGGGGCCCTCTTCTCTGGAAACACCATATATTTT
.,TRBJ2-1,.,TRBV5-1,CASSLRVSSYNEQFF,TGCGCCAGCAGCTTGCGTGTGAGCTCCTACAATGAGCAGTTCTTC
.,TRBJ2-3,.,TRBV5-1,CASSISGQNTDTQYF,TGCGCCAGCAGCATTAGTGGACAGAACACAGATACGCAGTATTTT
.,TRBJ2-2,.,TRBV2,CASSEWTPNTGELFF,TGTGCCAGCAGTGAATGGACCCCGAACACCGGGGAGCTGTTTTTT
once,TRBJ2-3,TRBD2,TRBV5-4,CASSFGGVADTQYF,TGTGCCAGCAGCTTTGGGGGGGTGGCAGATACGCAGTATTTT
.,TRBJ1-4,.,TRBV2,CASTGTGNEKLFF,TGTGCCAGTACCGGGACGGGGAATGAAAAACTGTTTTTT
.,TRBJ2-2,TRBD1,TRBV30,CAWRGKTGADTGELFF,TGTGCCTGGAGGGGGAAGACAGGGGCCGACACCGGGGAGCTGTTTTTT
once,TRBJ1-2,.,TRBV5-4,CASSPMLGISYGYTF,TGTGCCAGCAGCCCGATGTTGGGGATTTCCTATGGCTACACCTTC
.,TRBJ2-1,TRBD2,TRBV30,CAWRGLAGVVNEQFF,TGTGCCTGGAGGGGACTAGCGGGAGTGGTGAATGAGCAGTTCTTC
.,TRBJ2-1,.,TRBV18,CASSPPLAESYNEQFF,TGTGCCAGCTCACCACCGTTAGCGGAATCCTACAATGAGCAGTTCTTC
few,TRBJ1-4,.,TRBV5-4,CASSLGRGGPNEKLFF,TGTGCCAGCAGCCTAGGCCGGGGAGGTCCGAACGAAAAACTGTTTTTT
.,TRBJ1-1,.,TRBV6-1,CASRHNRDPSTEAFF,TGTGCCAGCAGACACAACAGGGACCCGAGCACTGAAGCTTTCTTT
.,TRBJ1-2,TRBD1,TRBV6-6,CASRSGTGKGYTF,TGTGCCAGCAGATCCGGGACAGGGAAAGGCTACACCTTC
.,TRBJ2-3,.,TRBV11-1,CASSLGRGIDTQYF,TGTGCCAGCAGCTTAGGACGGGGGATAGATACGCAGTATTTT
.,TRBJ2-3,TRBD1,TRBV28,CASPRDRGGVTDTQYF,TGTGCCAGCCCCCGGGACAGGGGAGGGGTAACAGATACGCAGTATTTT
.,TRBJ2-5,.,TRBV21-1,CASSKEARGTQYF,TGTGCCAGCAGCAAGGAGGCCCGGGGGACCCAGTACTTC
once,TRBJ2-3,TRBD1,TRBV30,CAWNRDSRMDTQYF,TGTGCCTGGAACCGGGACAGTAGGATGGATACGCAGTATTTT
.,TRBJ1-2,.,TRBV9,CASSVVGLSYGYTF,TGTGCCAGCAGCGTAGTTGGGCTCTCCTATGGCTACACCTTC
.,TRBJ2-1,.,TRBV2,CASSSDKLNEQFF,TGTGCCAGCTCCTCCGACAAGCTCAATGAGCAGTTCTTC
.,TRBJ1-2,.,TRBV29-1,CSVEERNSGDGYTF,TGCAGCGTTGAAGAGCGAAACTCAGGAGATGGCTACACCTTC
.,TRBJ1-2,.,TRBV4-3,CASSQDFPGKRGYTF,TGCGCCAGCAGCCAAGATTTCCCCGGGAAGAGGGGCTACACCTTC
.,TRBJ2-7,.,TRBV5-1,CASRASGYEQYF,TGCGCCAGCAGAGCGAGCGGTTACGAGCAGTACTTC
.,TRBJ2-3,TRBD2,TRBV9,CASSVLKREVPTDTQYF,TGTGCCAGCAGCGTCCTAAAGCGGGAGGTCCCCACAGATACGCAGTATTTT
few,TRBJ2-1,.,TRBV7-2,CASSPRTDNEQFF,TGTGCCAGCAGCCCGCGGACCGACAATGAGCAGTTCTTC
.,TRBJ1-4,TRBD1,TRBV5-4,CASSPTPGTGANEKLFF,TGTGCCAGCAGCCCCACCCCCGGGACAGGGGCTAATGAAAAACTGTTTTTT